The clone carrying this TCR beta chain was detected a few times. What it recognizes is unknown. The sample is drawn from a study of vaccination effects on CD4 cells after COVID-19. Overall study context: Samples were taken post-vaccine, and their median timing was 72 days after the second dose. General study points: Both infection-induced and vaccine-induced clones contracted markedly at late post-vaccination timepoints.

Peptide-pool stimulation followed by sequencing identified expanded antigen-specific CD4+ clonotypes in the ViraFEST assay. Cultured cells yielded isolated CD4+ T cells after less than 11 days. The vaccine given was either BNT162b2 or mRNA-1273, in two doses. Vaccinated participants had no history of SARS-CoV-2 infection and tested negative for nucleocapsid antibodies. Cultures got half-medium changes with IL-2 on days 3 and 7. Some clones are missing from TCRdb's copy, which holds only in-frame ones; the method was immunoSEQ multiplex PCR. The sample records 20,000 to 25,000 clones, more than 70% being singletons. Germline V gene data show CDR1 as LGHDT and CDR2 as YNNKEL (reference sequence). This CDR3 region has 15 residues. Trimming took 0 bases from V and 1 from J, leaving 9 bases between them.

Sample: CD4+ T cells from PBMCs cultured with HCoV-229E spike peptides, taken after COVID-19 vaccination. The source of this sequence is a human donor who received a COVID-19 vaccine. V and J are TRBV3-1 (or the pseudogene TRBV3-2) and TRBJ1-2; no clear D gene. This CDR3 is CASSQDWGGNYGYTF. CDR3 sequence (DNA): TGTGCCAGCAGCCAAGATTGGGGTGGTAACTATGGCTACACCTTC.